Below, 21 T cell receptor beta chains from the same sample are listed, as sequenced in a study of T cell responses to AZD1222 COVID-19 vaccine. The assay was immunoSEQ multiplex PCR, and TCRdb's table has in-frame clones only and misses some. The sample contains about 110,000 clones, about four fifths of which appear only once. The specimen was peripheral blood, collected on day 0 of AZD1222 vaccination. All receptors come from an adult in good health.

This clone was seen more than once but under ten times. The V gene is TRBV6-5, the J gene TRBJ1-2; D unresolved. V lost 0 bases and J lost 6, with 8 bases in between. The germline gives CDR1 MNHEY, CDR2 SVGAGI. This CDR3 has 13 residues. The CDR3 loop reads CASSYSGTDGYTF. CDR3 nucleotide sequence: TGTGCCAGCAGTTACTCTGGTACGGATGGCTACACCTTC.

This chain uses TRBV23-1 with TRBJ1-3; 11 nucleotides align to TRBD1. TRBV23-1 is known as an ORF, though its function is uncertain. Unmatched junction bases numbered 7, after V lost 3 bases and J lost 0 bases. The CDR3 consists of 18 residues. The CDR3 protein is CASSHETGTGGSGNTIYF. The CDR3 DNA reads TGCGCCAGCAGTCACGAAACCGGGACAGGGGGCTCTGGAAACACCATATATTTT.

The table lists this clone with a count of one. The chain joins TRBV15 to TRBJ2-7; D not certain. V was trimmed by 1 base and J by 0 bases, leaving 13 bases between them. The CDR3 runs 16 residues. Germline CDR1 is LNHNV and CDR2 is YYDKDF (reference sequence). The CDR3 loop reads CATSRGPSTGSYEQYF. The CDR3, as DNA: TGTGCCACCAGCAGAGGCCCCAGCACGGGCTCCTACGAGCAGTACTTC.

Written as DNA, the CDR3 is TGCGCCAGCAGCTTGGGGGTCAGGGAAAGTGGCTACACCTTC. Its protein product is CASSLGVRESGYTF. The V call is TRBV5-1, the J call TRBJ1-2; a weak D match, TRBD1 (5 bases). CDR1 is SGHRS, CDR2 YFSETQ, per germline. V was trimmed by 0 bases and J by 7 bases, leaving 13 bases between them. This CDR3 contains 14 residues.

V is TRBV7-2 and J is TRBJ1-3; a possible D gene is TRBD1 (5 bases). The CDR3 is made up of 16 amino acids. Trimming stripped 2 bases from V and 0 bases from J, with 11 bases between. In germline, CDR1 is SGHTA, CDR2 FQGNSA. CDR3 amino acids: CASSLFGAYSGNTIYF. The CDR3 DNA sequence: TGTGCCAGCAGCTTATTTGGGGCTTACTCTGGAAACACCATATATTTT.

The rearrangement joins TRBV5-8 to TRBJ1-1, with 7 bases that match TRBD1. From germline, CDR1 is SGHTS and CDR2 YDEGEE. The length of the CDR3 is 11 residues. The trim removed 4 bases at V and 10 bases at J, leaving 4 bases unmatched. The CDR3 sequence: CASSPGGLAFF. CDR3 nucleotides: TGTGCCAGCAGCCCAGGGGGGTTAGCTTTCTTT.

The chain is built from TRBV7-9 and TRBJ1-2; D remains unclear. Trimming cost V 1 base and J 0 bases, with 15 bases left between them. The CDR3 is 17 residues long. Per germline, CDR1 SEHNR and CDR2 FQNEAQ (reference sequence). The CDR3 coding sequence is TGTGCCAGCAGCTTAGATTTCTGGGTTACCACTAACTATGGCTACACCTTC. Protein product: CASSLDFWVTTNYGYTF.

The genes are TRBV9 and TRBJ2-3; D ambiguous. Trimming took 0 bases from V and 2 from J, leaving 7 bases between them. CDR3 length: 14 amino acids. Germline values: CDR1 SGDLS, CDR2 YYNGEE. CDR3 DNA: TGTGCCAGCAGCGTAGGAGCGCCCACAGATACGCAGTATTTT. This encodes CASSVGAPTDTQYF.

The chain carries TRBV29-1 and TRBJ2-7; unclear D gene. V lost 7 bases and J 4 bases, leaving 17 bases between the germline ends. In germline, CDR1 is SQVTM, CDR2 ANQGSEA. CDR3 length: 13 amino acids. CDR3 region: CSAAHREPYEQYF. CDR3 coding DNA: TGCAGCGCTGCCCATAGAGAGCCTTACGAGCAGTACTTC.

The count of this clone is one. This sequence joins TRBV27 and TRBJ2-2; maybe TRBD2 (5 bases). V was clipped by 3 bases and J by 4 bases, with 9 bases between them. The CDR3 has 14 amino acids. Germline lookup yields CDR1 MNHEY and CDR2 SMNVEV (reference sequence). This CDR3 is CASSFGDRTGELFF. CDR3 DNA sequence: TGTGCCAGCAGTTTCGGGGATCGCACCGGGGAGCTGTTTTTT.

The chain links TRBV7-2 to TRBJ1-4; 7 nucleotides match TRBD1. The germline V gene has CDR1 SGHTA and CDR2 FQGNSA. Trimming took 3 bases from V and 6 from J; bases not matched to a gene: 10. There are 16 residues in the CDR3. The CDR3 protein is CASSLGRTGAHEKLFF. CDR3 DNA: TGTGCCAGCAGCTTGGGACGGACAGGAGCTCATGAAAAACTGTTTTTT. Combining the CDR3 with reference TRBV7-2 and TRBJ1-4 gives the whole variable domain GAGVSQSPSNKVTEKGKDVELRCDPISGHTALYWYRQSLGQGLEFLIYFQGNSAPDKSGLPSDRFSAERTGGSVSTLTIQRTQQEDSAVYLCASSLGRTGAHEKLFFGSGTQLSVL.

The chain's CDR3 is CASSFGLMNTEAFF. The CDR3 DNA sequence: TGTGCCAGCAGCTTCGGGCTAATGAACACTGAAGCTTTCTTT. This chain uses TRBV5-5 with TRBJ1-1, with no clear D. The V end lost 2 bases, the J end lost 0 bases, and 8 bases lay between the germline ends. Per germline, CDR1 SGHKS and CDR2 YYEKEE (reference sequence). CDR3 length: 14 residues.

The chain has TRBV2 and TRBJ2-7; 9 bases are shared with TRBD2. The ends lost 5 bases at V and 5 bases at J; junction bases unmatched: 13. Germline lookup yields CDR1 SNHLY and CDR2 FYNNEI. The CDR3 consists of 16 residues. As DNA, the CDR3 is TGTGCCAGCAGTCTAACCATAGCGGGGGCGATCCACGAGCAGTACTTC. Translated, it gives CASSLTIAGAIHEQYF.

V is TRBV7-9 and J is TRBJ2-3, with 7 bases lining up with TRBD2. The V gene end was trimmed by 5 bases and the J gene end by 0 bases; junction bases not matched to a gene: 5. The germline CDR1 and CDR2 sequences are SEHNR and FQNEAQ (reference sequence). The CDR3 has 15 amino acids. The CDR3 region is CASSPRGTSTDTQYF. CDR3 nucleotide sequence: TGTGCCAGCAGCCCGCGGGGGACTAGCACAGATACGCAGTATTTT.

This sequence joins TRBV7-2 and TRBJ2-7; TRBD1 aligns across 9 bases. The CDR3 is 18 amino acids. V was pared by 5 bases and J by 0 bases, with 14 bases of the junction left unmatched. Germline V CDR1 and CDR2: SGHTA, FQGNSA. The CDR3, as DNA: TGTGCCAGCAGCACGAATGCTCCCGGGACAGGGAGCTCCTACGAGCAGTACTTC. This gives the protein CASSTNAPGTGSSYEQYF.

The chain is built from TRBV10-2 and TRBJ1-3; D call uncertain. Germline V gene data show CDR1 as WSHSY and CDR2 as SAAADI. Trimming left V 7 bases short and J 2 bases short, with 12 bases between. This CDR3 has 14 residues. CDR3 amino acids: CASTPSSAGNTIYF. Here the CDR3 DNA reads TGCGCCAGCACCCCCTCCTCAGCTGGAAACACCATATATTTT.

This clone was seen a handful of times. The CDR3 DNA reads TGTGCCAGCAGTTTAGGGCCCTCTGGGTGGCCCCTCCACTTT. Protein product: CASSLGPSGWPLHF. V and J are TRBV5-4 and TRBJ1-6; D remains ambiguous. The V end was cut by 5 bases, the J end by 13 bases, with 19 bases between. The CDR3 has 14 residues. Germline V gene lookup returns CDR1 SGHNT and CDR2 YYREEE (reference sequence).

The chain's CDR3 is CASSYSRTGWGNTIYF. The CDR3 DNA reads as TGTGCCAGCAGTTACTCCCGGACAGGTTGGGGAAACACCATATATTTT. J is TRBJ1-3 and V is TRBV6-5; 7 positions match TRBD1. This CDR3 contains 16 residues. Trimming at V came to 0 bases and at J to 4 bases, leaving 6 bases not matched to a gene. The germline gives CDR1 MNHEY, CDR2 SVGAGI.

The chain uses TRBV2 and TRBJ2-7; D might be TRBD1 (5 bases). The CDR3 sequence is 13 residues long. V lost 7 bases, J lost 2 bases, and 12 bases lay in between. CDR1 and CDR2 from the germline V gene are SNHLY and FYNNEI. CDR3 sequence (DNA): TGTGCCAGCATGCCAGGGTTGACCTACGAGCAGTACTTC. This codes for CASMPGLTYEQYF.

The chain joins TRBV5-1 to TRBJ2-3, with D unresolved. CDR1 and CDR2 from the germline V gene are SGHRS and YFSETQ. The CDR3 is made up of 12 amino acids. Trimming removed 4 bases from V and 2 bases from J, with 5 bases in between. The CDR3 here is CASSTPTDTQYF. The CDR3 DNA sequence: TGCGCCAGCAGCACTCCCACAGATACGCAGTATTTT.

CDR3 loop: CASSQLRQGTANVLTF. CDR3 sequence (DNA): TGTGCCAGCAGCCAACTTAGACAGGGAACGGCCAACGTCCTGACTTTC. This rearrangement joins TRBV5-6 to TRBJ2-6, with 7 bases that match TRBD1. Per the germline V gene, CDR1 is SGHDT and CDR2 is YYEEEE. This CDR3 region has 16 residues. With V trimmed by 4 bases and J by 6 bases, 10 bases remained unmatched.